A selection of T cell receptor beta chains follows, all from one sample in a study of read filtering for tumor transcriptome and immune sequencing. TCRdb passed the reads through MiXCR, listing each CDR3 protein once. Altogether 49,000 or so distinct CDR3 sequences are present, 9.5% to 15% being singletons, with the ten largest covering roughly 15%. The sample taken for sequencing was a population of CD138-negative cells sorted from bone marrow. The receptors shown here come from a donor at least 40 years old with multiple myeloma. The CDR3 runs from the conserved cysteine through the conserved F or W. A D gene is named only where the DNA matches it firmly. Clone size, where shown, is once, few, many, or a class for clones that have expanded.

V: TRBV15; J: TRBJ2-1; size: many; D: TRBD2; CDR3: CATSRDLTSGRVYNEQFF; DNA: TGTGCCACCAGCAGAGATCTAACTAGCGGGAGAGTCTACAATGAGCAGTTCTTC
V: TRBV14; J: TRBJ2-1; size: few; D: .; CDR3: CASSENWGIYNEQFF; DNA: TGTGCCAGCAGCGAAAACTGGGGAATCTACAATGAGCAGTTCTTC
V: TRBV20-1; J: TRBJ2-5; size: many; D: TRBD2; CDR3: CSATRLAGGEWETQYF; DNA: TGCAGTGCTACCAGACTAGCGGGAGGTGAATGGGAGACCCAGTACTTC
V: TRBV7-3; J: TRBJ2-3; size: many; D: TRBD2; CDR3: CASSLTASGSVSSTDTQYF; DNA: TGTGCCAGCAGCTTAACGGCTAGCGGGAGTGTCTCTAGCACAGATACGCAGTATTTT
V: TRBV12-3/TRBV12-4; J: TRBJ2-7; size: many; D: .; CDR3: CASSPNPWDALYF; DNA: TGTGCCAGCAGTCCCAACCCCTGGGACGCTCTTTACTTC
V: TRBV6-2/TRBV6-3; J: TRBJ2-6; size: many; D: .; CDR3: CASKTASGANVLTF; DNA: TGTGCCAGCAAAACAGCGTCGGGGGCCAACGTCCTGACTTTC
V: TRBV2; J: TRBJ2-5; size: many; D: TRBD2; CDR3: CASSPGGGLAVETQYF; DNA: TGTGCCAGCAGCCCGGGGGGAGGATTGGCTGTAGAGACCCAGTACTTC
V: TRBV6-2/TRBV6-3; J: TRBJ1-2; size: many; D: .; CDR3: CASIEGGRNYGYTF; DNA: TGTGCCAGCATCGAGGGAGGTCGCAACTATGGCTACACCTTC
V: TRBV18; J: TRBJ2-7; size: many; D: .; CDR3: CASSSGTGAYEQYF; DNA: TGTGCCAGCTCATCCGGGACTGGAGCCTACGAGCAGTACTTC
V: TRBV5-5; J: TRBJ1-3; size: few; D: .; CDR3: CASSLEHTRTGNTIYF; DNA: TGTGCCAGCAGCTTAGAGCATACTAGAACTGGAAACACCATATATTTT
V: TRBV20-1; J: TRBJ1-1; size: many; D: .; CDR3: CSARERRTEAFF; DNA: TGCAGTGCTAGAGAGAGACGGACTGAAGCTTTCTTT
V: TRBV7-3; J: TRBJ2-3; size: many; D: .; CDR3: CASSLTGGADTQYF; DNA: TGTGCCAGCAGCTTAACGGGAGGCGCAGATACGCAGTATTTT
V: TRBV7-3; J: TRBJ2-1; size: many; D: .; CDR3: CASSLGTVHNGQFF; DNA: TGTGCCAGCAGCCTCGGCACAGTCCACAATGGGCAGTTCTTC
V: TRBV7-9; J: TRBJ2-1; size: many; D: TRBD2; CDR3: CASSLTWPSASGSYSYNEQFF; DNA: TGTGCCAGCAGCTTAACTTGGCCGTCGGCTAGCGGGAGTTACTCCTACAATGAGCAGTTCTTC
V: TRBV7-9; J: TRBJ2-2; size: many; D: .; CDR3: CASSPRGTANTGELFF; DNA: TGTGCCAGCAGCCCCCGGGGGACCGCGAACACCGGGGAGCTGTTTTTT
V: TRBV4-3; J: TRBJ2-1; size: many; D: .; CDR3: CASSGAQSSYNEQFF; DNA: TGCGCCAGCAGCGGAGCACAGAGCTCCTACAATGAGCAGTTCTTC
V: TRBV6-6; J: TRBJ2-5; size: many; D: TRBD1; CDR3: CASSYLVTGGETQYF; DNA: TGTGCCAGCAGTTACTTGGTGACAGGGGGAGAGACCCAGTACTTC
V: TRBV5-6; J: TRBJ2-7; size: many; D: .; CDR3: CASSLRTTFSSYEQYF; DNA: TGTGCCAGCAGCTTGAGGACTACCTTCTCCTCCTACGAGCAGTACTTC
V: TRBV29-1; J: TRBJ2-1; size: medium-sized; D: .; CDR3: CSVEEELNEQFF; DNA: TGCAGCGTTGAGGAGGAACTCAATGAGCAGTTCTTC
V: TRBV6-2/TRBV6-3; J: TRBJ1-1; size: many; D: TRBD1; CDR3: CASSYQGGVTEAFF; DNA: TGTGCCAGCAGTTACCAGGGGGGAGTCACTGAAGCTTTCTTT
V: TRBV12-3/TRBV12-4; J: TRBJ2-3; size: many; D: TRBD2; CDR3: CASSPTTLAGKDTQYF; DNA: TGTGCCAGCAGCCCGACCACACTAGCGGGGAAAGATACGCAGTATTTT
V: TRBV29-1; J: TRBJ2-2; size: many; D: .; CDR3: CSAAGFGTGELFF; DNA: TGCAGCGCCGCCGGATTTGGCACCGGGGAGCTGTTTTTT
V: TRBV5-1; J: TRBJ2-5; size: many; D: TRBD2; CDR3: CASSNQRDVETQYF; DNA: TGCGCCAGCAGCAACCAGCGGGATGTGGAGACCCAGTACTTC
V: TRBV7-2; J: TRBJ2-5; size: many; D: .; CDR3: CASSSVTQETQYF; DNA: TGTGCCAGCAGCTCCGTAACCCAAGAGACCCAGTACTTC
V: TRBV29-1; J: TRBJ2-1; size: .; D: TRBD2; CDR3: CSARGGAAGSCNEQFF; DNA: TGCAGCGCCCGGGGGGGCGCCGCGGGCTCCTGCAATGAGCAGTTCTTC
V: TRBV6-5; J: TRBJ2-4; size: many; D: TRBD2; CDR3: CASSYDTSGRNIQYF; DNA: TGTGCCAGCAGTTACGACACTAGCGGGAGAAACATTCAGTACTTC
V: TRBV15; J: TRBJ2-1; size: many; D: TRBD2; CDR3: CATSRDLRRGTNNEQFF; DNA: TGTGCCACCAGCAGAGATCTGAGGCGGGGGACTAACAATGAGCAGTTCTTC
V: TRBV7-2; J: TRBJ2-7; size: .; D: .; CDR3: CASSPGPHEQYF; DNA: TGTGCCAGCAGCCCCGGCCCCCACGAGCAGTACTTC
V: TRBV6-6; J: TRBJ1-1; size: many; D: .; CDR3: CASSYSGGNTEAFF; DNA: TGTGCCAGCAGTTACTCGGGGGGGAACACTGAAGCTTTCTTT
V: TRBV7-6; J: TRBJ2-1; size: many; D: TRBD2; CDR3: CASSARPSGVSYNEQFF; DNA: TGTGCCAGCAGCGCAAGACCTAGCGGGGTCTCCTACAATGAGCAGTTCTTC
V: TRBV10-1; J: TRBJ2-2; size: .; D: .; CDR3: CASSAGINTGELFF; DNA: TGCGCCAGCAGCGCCGGGATCAACACCGGGGAGCTGTTTTTT
V: TRBV7-8; J: TRBJ2-5; size: many; D: .; CDR3: CASSLERNYPQYF; DNA: TGTGCCAGCAGCTTAGAGCGGAATTATCCCCAGTACTTC
V: TRBV7-3; J: TRBJ2-3; size: many; D: .; CDR3: CASSDARTGAQYF; DNA: TGTGCCAGCAGCGATGCACGGACCGGAGCGCAGTATTTT
V: TRBV4-1; J: TRBJ1-2; size: .; D: TRBD1; CDR3: CASSQETGGDYGYTF; DNA: TGCGCCAGCAGCCAAGAAACAGGGGGGGACTATGGCTACACCTTC
V: TRBV2; J: TRBJ2-7; size: many; D: .; CDR3: CASRGRREQYF; DNA: TGTGCCAGCAGGGGTCGTAGGGAGCAGTACTTC
V: TRBV7-6; J: TRBJ2-1; size: many; D: TRBD2; CDR3: CASSLSGRMSEQFF; DNA: TGTGCCAGCAGCTTAAGCGGGAGAATGAGTGAGCAGTTCTTC
V: TRBV2; J: TRBJ1-1; size: .; D: .; CDR3: CAISVRGGNAEAFF; DNA: TGTGCCATCAGTGTTCGAGGAGGGAACGCTGAAGCTTTCTTT
V: TRBV20-1; J: TRBJ2-1; size: medium-sized; D: TRBD2; CDR3: CSASRQGLAIHNEQFF; DNA: TGCAGTGCTAGCAGGCAGGGACTAGCAATACACAATGAGCAGTTCTTC
V: TRBV4-1; J: TRBJ1-5; size: few; D: .; CDR3: CASSQGVLGQPQHF; DNA: TGCGCCAGCAGCCAGGGGGTTTTAGGGCAGCCCCAGCATTTT
V: TRBV28; J: TRBJ1-1; size: once; D: .; CDR3: CASSSPAGETLGEAFF; DNA: TGTGCCAGCAGTTCCCCTGCCGGGGAGACCCTCGGTGAAGCTTTCTTT
V: TRBV12-3/TRBV12-4; J: TRBJ2-5; size: .; D: TRBD1; CDR3: CASPSRGREETQYF; DNA: TGTGCCAGCCCGAGCAGGGGGCGGGAAGAGACCCAGTACTTC
V: TRBV9; J: TRBJ2-7; size: many; D: .; CDR3: CASSAGISDEQYF; DNA: TGTGCCAGCAGCGCCGGGATCTCGGACGAGCAGTACTTC
V: TRBV18; J: TRBJ1-1; size: many; D: TRBD1; CDR3: CASSPGQAATEAFF; DNA: TGTGCCAGCTCCCCGGGACAGGCTGCCACTGAAGCTTTCTTT
V: TRBV5-1; J: TRBJ2-7; size: many; D: .; CDR3: CASSPTVSYEQYF; DNA: TGCGCCAGCAGCCCGACAGTTAGCTACGAGCAGTACTTC
V: TRBV6-6; J: TRBJ1-5; size: many; D: .; CDR3: CASSPIGLSGRKVSQPQHF; DNA: TGTGCCAGCAGTCCCATAGGTCTGTCCGGCAGGAAGGTCAGCCAGCCCCAGCATTTT
V: TRBV12-3/TRBV12-4; J: TRBJ2-1; size: medium-sized; D: .; CDR3: CASSLAGGSRFF; DNA: TGTGCCAGCAGTTTAGCGGGAGGTAGTCGGTTCTTC
V: TRBV4-1; J: TRBJ2-3; size: many; D: .; CDR3: CASRILQGGRTDTQYF; DNA: TGCGCCAGCAGAATCCTACAGGGGGGGAGGACAGATACGCAGTATTTT
V: TRBV20-1; J: TRBJ2-3; size: many; D: .; CDR3: CSARASTDTQYF; DNA: TGCAGTGCTAGAGCTAGCACAGATACGCAGTATTTT
V: TRBV24-1; J: TRBJ2-1; size: many; D: TRBD2; CDR3: CATSAPRGLAGFNEQFF; DNA: TGTGCCACCAGTGCCCCTCGGGGACTAGCGGGGTTCAATGAGCAGTTCTTC
V: TRBV28; J: TRBJ2-3; size: many; D: .; CDR3: CASSFWAGTDTQYF; DNA: TGTGCCAGCAGTTTTTGGGCGGGCACAGATACGCAGTATTTT
V: TRBV5-1; J: TRBJ2-2; size: many; D: .; CDR3: CASSLAVANTGELFF; DNA: TGCGCCAGCAGCTTGGCCGTGGCCAACACCGGGGAGCTGTTTTTT
V: TRBV9; J: TRBJ2-1; size: many; D: TRBD2; CDR3: CASSPRLAGAMEQFF; DNA: TGTGCCAGCAGCCCCCGACTAGCGGGTGCCATGGAGCAGTTCTTC
V: TRBV5-1; J: TRBJ1-1; size: many; D: .; CDR3: CASSLNPDWNTEAFF; DNA: TGCGCCAGCAGCTTGAATCCCGACTGGAACACTGAAGCTTTCTTT